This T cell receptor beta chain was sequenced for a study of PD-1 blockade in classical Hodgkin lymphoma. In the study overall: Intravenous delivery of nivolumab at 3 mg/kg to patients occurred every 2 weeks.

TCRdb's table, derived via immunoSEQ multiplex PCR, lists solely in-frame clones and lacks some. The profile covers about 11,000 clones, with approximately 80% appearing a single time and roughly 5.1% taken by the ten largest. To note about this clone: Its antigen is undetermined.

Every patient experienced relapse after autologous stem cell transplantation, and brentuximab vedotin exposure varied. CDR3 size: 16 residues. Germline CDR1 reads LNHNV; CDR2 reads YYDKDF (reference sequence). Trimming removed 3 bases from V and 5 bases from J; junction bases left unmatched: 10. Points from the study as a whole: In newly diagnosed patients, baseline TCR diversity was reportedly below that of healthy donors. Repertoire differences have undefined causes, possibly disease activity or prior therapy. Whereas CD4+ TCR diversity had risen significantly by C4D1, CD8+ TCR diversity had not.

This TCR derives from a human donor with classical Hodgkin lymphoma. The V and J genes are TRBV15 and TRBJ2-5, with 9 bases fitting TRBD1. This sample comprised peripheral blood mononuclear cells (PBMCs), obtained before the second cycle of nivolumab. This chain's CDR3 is CATSRGLTGGSETQYF. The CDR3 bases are TGTGCCACCAGCAGGGGGCTGACAGGGGGTTCGGAGACCCAGTACTTC. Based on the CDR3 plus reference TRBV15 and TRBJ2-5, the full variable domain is DAMVIQNPRYQVTQFGKPVTLSCSQTLNHNVMYWYQQKSSQAPKLLFHYYDKDFNNEADTPDNFQSRRPNTSFCFLDIRSPGLGDTAMYLCATSRGLTGGSETQYFGPGTRLLVL.